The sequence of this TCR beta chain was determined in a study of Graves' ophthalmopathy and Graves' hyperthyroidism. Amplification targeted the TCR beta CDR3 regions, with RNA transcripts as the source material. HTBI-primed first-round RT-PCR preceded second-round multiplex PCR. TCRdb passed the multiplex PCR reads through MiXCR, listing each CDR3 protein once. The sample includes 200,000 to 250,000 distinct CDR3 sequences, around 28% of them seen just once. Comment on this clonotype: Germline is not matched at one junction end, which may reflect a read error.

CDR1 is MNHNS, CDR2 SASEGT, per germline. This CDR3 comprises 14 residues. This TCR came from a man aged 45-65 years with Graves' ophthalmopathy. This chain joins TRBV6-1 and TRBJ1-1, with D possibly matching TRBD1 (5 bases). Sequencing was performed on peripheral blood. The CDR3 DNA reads TGTGCCAGCAGTGAAGGGGGCTTAAGCACTGAAGCCTTCTTT. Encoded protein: CASSEGGLSTEAFF.